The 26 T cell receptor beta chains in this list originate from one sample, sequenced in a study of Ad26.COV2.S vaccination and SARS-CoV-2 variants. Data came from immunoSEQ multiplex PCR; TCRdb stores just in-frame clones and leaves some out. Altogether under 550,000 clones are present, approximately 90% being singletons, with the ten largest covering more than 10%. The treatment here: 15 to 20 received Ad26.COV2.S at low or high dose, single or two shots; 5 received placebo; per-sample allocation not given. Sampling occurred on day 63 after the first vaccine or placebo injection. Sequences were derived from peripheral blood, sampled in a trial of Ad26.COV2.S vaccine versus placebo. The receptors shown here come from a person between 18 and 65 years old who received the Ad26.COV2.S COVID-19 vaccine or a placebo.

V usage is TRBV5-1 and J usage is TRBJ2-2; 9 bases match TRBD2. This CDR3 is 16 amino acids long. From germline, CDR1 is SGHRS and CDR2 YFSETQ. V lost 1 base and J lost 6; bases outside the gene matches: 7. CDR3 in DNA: TGCGCCAGCAGCTTGCCCACCGGGACTAGCTCCGGGGAGCTGTTTTTT. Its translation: CASSLPTGTSSGELFF.

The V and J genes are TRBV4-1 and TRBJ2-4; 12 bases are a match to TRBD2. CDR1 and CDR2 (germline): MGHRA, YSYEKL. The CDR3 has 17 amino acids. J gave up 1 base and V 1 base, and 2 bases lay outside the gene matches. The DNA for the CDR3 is TGCGCCAGCAGCCAAGCCACTAGCGGGAGGGCCAAAAACATTCAGTACTTC. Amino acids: CASSQATSGRAKNIQYF.

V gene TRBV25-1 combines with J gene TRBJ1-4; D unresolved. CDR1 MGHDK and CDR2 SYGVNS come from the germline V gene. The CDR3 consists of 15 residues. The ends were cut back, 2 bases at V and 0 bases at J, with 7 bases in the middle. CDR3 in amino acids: CASSERPATNEKLFF. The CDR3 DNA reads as TGTGCCAGCAGTGAAAGACCTGCAACTAATGAAAAACTGTTTTTT.

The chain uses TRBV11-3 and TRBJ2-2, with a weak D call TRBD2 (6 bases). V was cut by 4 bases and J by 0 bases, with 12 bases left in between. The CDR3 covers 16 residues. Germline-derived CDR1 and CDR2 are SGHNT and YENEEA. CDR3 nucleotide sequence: TGTGCCAGCAGCTCCGACGGACTAACGAACACCGGGGAGCTGTTTTTT. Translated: CASSSDGLTNTGELFF.

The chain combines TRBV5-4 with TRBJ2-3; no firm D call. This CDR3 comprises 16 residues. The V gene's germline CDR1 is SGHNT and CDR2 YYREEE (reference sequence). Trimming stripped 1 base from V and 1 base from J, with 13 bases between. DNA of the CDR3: TGTGCCAGCAGCTTGATAGGGCGCTTGGGCACAGATACGCAGTATTTT. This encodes CASSLIGRLGTDTQYF.

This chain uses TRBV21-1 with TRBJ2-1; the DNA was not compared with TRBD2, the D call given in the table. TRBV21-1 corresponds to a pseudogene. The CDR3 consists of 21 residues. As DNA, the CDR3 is TGTGCCAGCAGAGACAGACTGAGAGGGGGGACTAGCGGGAGAAGAGACAATGAGCAGTTCTTC. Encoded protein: CASRDRLRGGTSGRRDNEQFF.

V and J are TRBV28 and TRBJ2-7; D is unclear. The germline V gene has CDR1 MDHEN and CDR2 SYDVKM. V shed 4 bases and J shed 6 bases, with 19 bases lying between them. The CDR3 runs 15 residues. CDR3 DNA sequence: TGTGCCAGCAGTTCCCCTTCGACCCTCTTCAGCGAGCAGTACTTC. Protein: CASSSPSTLFSEQYF.

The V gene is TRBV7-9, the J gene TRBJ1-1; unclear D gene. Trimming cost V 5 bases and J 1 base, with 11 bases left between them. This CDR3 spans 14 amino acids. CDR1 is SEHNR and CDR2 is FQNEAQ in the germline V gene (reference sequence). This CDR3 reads CASSRGQQNTEAFF. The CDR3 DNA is TGTGCCAGCAGCAGAGGGCAGCAGAACACTGAAGCTTTCTTT.

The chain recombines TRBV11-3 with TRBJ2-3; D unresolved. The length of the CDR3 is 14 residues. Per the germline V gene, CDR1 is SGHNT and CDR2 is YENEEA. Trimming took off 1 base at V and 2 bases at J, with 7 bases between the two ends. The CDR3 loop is CASSLGPPTDTQYF. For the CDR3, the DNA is TGTGCCAGCAGCTTAGGACCACCCACAGATACGCAGTATTTT.

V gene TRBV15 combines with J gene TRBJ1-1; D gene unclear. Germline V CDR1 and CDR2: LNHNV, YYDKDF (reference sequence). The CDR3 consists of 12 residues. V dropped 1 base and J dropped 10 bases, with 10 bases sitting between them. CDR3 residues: CATSRGVPGAFF. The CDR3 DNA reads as TGTGCCACCAGCAGAGGCGTCCCGGGAGCTTTCTTT.

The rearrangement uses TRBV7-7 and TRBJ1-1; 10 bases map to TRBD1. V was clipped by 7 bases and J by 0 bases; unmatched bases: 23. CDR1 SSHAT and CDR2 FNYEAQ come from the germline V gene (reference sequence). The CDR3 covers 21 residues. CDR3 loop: CASIQTRPADRGHGVNTEAFF. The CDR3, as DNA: TGTGCCAGCATCCAAACCCGACCAGCCGACAGGGGGCACGGGGTGAACACTGAAGCTTTCTTT.

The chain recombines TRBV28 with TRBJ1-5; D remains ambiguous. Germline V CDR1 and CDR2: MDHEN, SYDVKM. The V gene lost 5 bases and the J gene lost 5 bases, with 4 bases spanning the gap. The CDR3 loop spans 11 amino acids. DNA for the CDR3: TGTGCCAGCAGTAACTATCAGCCCCAGCATTTT. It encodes CASSNYQPQHF.

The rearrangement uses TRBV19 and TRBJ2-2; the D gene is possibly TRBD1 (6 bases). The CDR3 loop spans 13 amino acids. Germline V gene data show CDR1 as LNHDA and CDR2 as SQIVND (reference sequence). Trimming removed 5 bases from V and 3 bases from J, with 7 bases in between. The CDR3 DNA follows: TGTGCCAGTAGTCCAGGGGACACCGGGGAGCTGTTTTTT. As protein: CASSPGDTGELFF. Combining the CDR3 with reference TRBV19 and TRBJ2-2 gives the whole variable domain DGGITQSPKYLFRKEGQNVTLSCEQNLNHDAMYWYRQDPGQGLRLIYYSQIVNDFQKGDIAEGYSVSREKKESFPLTVTSAQKNPTAFYLCASSPGDTGELFFGEGSRLTVL.

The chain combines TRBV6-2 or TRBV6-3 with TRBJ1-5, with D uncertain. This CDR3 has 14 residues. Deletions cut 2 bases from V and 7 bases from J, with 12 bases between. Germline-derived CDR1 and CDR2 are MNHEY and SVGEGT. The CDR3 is CASSYPTGVQPQHF. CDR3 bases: TGTGCCAGCAGTTACCCCACCGGGGTGCAGCCCCAGCATTTT.

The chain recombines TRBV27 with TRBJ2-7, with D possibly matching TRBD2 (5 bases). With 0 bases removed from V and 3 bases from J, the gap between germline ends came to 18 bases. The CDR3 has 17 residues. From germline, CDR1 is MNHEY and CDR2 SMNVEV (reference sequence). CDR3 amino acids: CASSLSRPGLLNYEQYF. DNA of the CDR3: TGTGCCAGCAGTTTATCCCGGCCCGGACTTCTTAACTACGAGCAGTACTTC.

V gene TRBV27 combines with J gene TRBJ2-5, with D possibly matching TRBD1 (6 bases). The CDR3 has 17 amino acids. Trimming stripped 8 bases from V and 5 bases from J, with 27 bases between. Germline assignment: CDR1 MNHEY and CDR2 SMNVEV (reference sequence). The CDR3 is CASGPSPGPLRGETQYF. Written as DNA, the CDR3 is TGTGCCAGCGGACCCTCGCCGGGACCCCTAAGGGGGGAGACCCAGTACTTC.

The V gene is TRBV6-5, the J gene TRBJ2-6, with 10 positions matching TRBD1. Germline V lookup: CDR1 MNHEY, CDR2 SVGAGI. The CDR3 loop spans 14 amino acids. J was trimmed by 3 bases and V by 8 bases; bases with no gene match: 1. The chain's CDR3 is CASGTGDGANVLTF. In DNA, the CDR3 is TGTGCCAGCGGGACAGGGGATGGGGCCAACGTCCTGACTTTC.

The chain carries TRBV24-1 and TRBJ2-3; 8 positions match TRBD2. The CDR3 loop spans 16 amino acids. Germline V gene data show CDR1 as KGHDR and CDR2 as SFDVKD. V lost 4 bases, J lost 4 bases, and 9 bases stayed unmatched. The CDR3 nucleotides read TGTGCCACCAGTGACCCGGGAGGGCCTCGGTCAGATACGCAGTATTTT. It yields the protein CATSDPGGPRSDTQYF.

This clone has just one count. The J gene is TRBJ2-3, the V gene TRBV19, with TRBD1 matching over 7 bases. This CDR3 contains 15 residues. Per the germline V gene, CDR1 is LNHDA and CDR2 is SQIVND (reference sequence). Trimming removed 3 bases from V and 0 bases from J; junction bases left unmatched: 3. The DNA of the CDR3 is TGTGCCAGTAGTATTACGGGACAGAGCACAGATACGCAGTATTTT. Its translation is CASSITGQSTDTQYF.

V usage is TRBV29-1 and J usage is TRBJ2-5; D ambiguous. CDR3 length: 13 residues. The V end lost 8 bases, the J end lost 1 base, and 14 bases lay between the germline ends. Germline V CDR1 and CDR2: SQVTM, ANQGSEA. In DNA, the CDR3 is TGCAGCCTCCAATTTTATACCCAAGAGACCCAGTACTTC. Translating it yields CSLQFYTQETQYF.

The CDR3 bases are TGTGCCAGCAGTTCCGGGACAGGGGTGATCTATGGCTACACCTTC. The encoded protein is CASSSGTGVIYGYTF. The chain has TRBV6-5 and TRBJ1-2; TRBD1 agrees at 10 bases. The length of the CDR3 is 15 residues. The germline V gene has CDR1 MNHEY and CDR2 SVGAGI. J lost 4 bases, V lost 4 bases, and 6 bases had no gene match.

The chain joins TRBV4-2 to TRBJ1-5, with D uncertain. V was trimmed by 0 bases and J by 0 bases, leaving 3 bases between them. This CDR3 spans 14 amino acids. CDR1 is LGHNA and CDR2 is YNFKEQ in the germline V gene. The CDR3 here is CASSQEYSNQPQHF. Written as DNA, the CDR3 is TGTGCCAGCAGCCAAGAGTATAGCAATCAGCCCCAGCATTTT.

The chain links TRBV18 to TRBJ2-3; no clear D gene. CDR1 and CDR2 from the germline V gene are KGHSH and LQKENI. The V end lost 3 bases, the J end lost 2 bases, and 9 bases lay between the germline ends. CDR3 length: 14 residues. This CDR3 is CASSPGRSTDTQYF. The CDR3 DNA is TGTGCCAGCTCACCGGGTCGCTCCACAGATACGCAGTATTTT.

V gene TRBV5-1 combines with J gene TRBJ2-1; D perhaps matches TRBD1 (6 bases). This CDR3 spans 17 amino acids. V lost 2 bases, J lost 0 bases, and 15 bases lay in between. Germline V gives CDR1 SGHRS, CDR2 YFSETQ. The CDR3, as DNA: TGCGCCAGCAGCTTCACCGGACAGAAGAGCTCCTACAATGAGCAGTTCTTC. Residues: CASSFTGQKSSYNEQFF. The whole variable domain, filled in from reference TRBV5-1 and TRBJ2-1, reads KAGVTQTPRYLIKTRGQQVTLSCSPISGHRSVSWYQQTPGQGLQFLFEYFSETQRNKGNFPGRFSGRQFSNSRSEMNVSTLELGDSALYLCASSFTGQKSSYNEQFFGPGTRLTVL.

The CDR3 bases are TGTGCCATCAGTACAGTCGTGACACTGGGATCCTACGAGCAGTACTTC. This encodes CAISTVVTLGSYEQYF. V is TRBV10-3 and J is TRBJ2-7; no reliable D call. The CDR3 totals 16 residues. V was clipped by 5 bases and J by 1 base, with 18 bases between them. The germline gives CDR1 ENHRY, CDR2 SYGVKD.

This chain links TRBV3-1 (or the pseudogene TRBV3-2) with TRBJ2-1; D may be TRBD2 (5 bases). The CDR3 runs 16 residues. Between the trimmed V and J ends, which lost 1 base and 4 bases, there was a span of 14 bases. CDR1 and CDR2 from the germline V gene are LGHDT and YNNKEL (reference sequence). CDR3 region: CASSQAPWAGYNEQFF. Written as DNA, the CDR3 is TGTGCCAGCAGCCAAGCCCCTTGGGCGGGTTACAATGAGCAGTTCTTC.